What follows describes a single TCR beta chain. The data derive from a study of blood T cells in healthy people across ages. The germline V gene encodes CDR1 MDHEN and CDR2 SYDVKM. The CDR3 runs to 10 residues. V lost 8 bases to trimming and J lost 4 bases, with 6 bases between them. Alongside a J-beta primer mix, a sample-barcoded 5' primer served in a second PCR lasting about 6 to 11 cycles. TCRdb re-called the 5' RACE reads through MiXCR, storing one row per CDR3 protein. The sample has 720,000 or so distinct CDR3 sequences, 40% to 50% seen once. The TCR was taken from a man at least 80 years old in good health. The genes are TRBV28 and TRBJ2-7; D ambiguous. What was sequenced was blood. The CDR3 region has the DNA TGTGCCAGCGCCGGGTACGAGCAGTACTTC. Encoded protein: CASAGYEQYF.